What follows describes a single T cell receptor beta chain. This entry comes from a study of early T cells in non-severe SARS-CoV-2 infection. From the 5' RACE reads, TCRdb called clonotypes with MiXCR, one entry per CDR3 protein. The data hold about 45,000 distinct CDR3 sequences, with about 9.9% observed a single time. Input material: whole blood. The TCR sequence derives from an adult who was a healthcare worker with PCR-confirmed SARS-CoV-2 infection or an uninfected control (not recorded which).

The CDR3 DNA sequence: TGTGCCAGCACCATCGGGACAGAGCATGGCAATGAGCAGTTCTTC. Encoded protein: CASTIGTEHGNEQFF. This chain uses TRBV9 with TRBJ2-1, with 7 bases lining up with TRBD1. The junction had 12 bases not matched to a gene; V was cut back by 6 bases and J by 6 bases. Germline CDR1 is SGDLS and CDR2 is YYNGEE. CDR3 length equals 15 residues.